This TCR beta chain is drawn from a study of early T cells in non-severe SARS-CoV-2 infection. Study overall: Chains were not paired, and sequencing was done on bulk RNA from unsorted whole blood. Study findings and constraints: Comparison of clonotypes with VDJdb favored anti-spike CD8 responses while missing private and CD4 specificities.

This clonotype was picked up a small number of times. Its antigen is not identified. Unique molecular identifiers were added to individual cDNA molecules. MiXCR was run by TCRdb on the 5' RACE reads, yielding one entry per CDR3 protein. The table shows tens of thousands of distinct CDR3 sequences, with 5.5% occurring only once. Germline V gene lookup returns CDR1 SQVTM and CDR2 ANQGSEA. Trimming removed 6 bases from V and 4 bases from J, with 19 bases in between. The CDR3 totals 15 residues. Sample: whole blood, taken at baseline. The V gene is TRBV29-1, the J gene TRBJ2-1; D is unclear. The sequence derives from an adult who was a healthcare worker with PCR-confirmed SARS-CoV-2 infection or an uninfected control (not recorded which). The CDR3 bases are TGCAGCGTCCCCTTTCTGAGACGAGGTTACAATGAGCAGTTCTTC. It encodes CSVPFLRRGYNEQFF.